This paragraph reports one T cell receptor beta chain. Antigen unknown. There are 13 residues in the CDR3. Trimming left V 4 bases short and J 3 bases short, with 10 bases between. Germline V gene data show CDR1 as SEHNR and CDR2 as FQNEAQ (reference sequence). This sample was included in a study of PD-1 blockade in classical Hodgkin lymphoma. Looking at the study overall: Nivolumab was given intravenously to patients at 3 mg/kg every 2 weeks. Study results and caveats: Later analyses included only patients treated at least 1 year post-ASCT. The drivers behind the repertoire differences, possibly disease activity or prior therapy, remain undefined. Baseline diversity resembling that of newly diagnosed patients was seen in complete responders.

Documented time point: cycle 4 day 1 (C4D1), after 5 to 7 weeks of nivolumab. Each of the patients experienced relapse following autologous stem cell transplantation, and their brentuximab vedotin exposure differed. Starting with thawed PBMCs, CD4+ T cells were purified by magnetic negative selection. Assay: immunoSEQ multiplex PCR; the TCRdb copy retains only in-frame clones and omits some. The data contain around 10,000 clones, 80% to 85% of them singletons. The sequence came from a human donor with classical Hodgkin lymphoma. This specimen consisted of CD4+ T cells from blood, obtained before the fourth cycle of nivolumab. The chain combines TRBV7-9 with TRBJ2-7; tentatively, D is TRBD1 (5 bases). The DNA of the CDR3 is TGTGCCAGCAGCTCCGACAGCCGCTACGAGCAGTACTTC. It yields the protein CASSSDSRYEQYF.